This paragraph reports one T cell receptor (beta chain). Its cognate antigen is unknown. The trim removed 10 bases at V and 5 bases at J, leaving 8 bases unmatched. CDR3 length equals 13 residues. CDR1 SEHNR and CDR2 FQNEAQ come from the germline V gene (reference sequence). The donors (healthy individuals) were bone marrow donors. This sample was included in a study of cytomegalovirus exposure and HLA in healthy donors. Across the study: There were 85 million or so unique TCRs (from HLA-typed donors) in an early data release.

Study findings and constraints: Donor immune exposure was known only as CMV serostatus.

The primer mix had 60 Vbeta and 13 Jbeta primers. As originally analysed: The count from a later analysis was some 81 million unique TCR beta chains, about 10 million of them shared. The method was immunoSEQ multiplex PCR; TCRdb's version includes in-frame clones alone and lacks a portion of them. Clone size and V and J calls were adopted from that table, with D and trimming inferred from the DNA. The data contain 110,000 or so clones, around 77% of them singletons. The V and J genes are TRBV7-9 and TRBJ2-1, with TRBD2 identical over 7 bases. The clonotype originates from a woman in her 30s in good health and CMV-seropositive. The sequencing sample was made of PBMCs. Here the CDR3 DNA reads TGTGCCACTCACGGGGGGATGGACAATGAGCAGTTCTTC. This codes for CATHGGMDNEQFF. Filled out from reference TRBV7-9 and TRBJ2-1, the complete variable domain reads DTGVSQNPRHKITKRGQNVTFRCDPISEHNRLYWYRQTLGQGPEFLTYFQNEAQLEKSRLLSDRFSAERPKGSFSTLEIQRTEQGDSAMYLCATHGGMDNEQFFGPGTRLTVL.